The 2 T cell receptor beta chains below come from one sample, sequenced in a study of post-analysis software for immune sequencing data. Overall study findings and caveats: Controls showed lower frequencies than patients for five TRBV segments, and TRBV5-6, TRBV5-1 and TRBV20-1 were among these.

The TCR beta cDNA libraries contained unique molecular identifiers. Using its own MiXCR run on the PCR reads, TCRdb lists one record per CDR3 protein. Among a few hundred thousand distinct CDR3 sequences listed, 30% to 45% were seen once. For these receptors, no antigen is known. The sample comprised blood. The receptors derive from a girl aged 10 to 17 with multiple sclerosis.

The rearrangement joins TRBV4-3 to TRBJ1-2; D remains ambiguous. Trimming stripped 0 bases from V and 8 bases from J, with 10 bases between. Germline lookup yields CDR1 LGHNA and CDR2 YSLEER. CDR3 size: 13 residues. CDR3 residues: CASSQESRQGYTF. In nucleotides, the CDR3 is TGCGCCAGCAGCCAAGAGTCCCGGCAAGGCTACACCTTC.

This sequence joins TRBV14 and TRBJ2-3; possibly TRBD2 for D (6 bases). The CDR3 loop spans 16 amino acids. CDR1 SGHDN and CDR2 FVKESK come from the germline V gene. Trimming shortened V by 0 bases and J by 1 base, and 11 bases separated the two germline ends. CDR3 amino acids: CASSQDPAGRTDTQYF. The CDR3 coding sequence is TGTGCCAGCAGCCAAGATCCAGCGGGCCGCACAGATACGCAGTATTTT.